This T cell receptor beta chain was documented in a study of CD8 T cells in ankylosing spondylitis. Points from the study as a whole: Disease-linked clones reportedly showed significant enrichment in matched ankylosing spondylitis synovial fluid. Past research had described some motif variants in reactive arthritis synovial fluid and blood.

This clonotype was counted many times. Its cognate antigen is unknown. This CDR3 spans 16 amino acids. V was clipped by 4 bases and J by 1 base, with 17 bases between them. Germline V CDR1 and CDR2: SGHKS, YYEKEE (reference sequence). Libraries of TCR beta came from quantitative 5'-RACE with molecular barcodes. TCRdb re-analysed the 5' RACE reads in MiXCR, keeping a single row per CDR3 protein. The data contain some 220,000 distinct CDR3 sequences, 10% to 13% of them singletons. The sequencing input was blood, either unsorted or a sorted T cell fraction (not recorded which). The chain links TRBV5-5 to TRBJ1-2; D gene unclear. The source is a male donor with ankylosing spondylitis or in good health (not recorded which). CDR3 residues: CASSPGEGLSNYGYTF. In DNA, the CDR3 is TGTGCCAGCAGCCCGGGCGAGGGCTTGAGTAACTATGGCTACACCTTC.